This T cell receptor (beta chain) was recovered during a study of blood T cell repertoires in COVID-19. Generated by immunoSEQ multiplex PCR, the TCRdb table keeps only in-frame clones and is missing some. Here the sample spans 200,000 to 250,000 clones, 86% being singletons. Germline CDR1 MDHEN, CDR2 SYDVKM. This CDR3 is built from 14 residues. After removal of 5 bases from V and 2 bases from J, the junction contained 5 bases not matched to a gene. Sequencing was performed on peripheral blood. This rearrangement joins TRBV28 to TRBJ2-5; 7 bases line up with TRBD1. The source is a man aged 80 or over with acute or convalescent COVID-19. DNA of the CDR3: TGTGCCAGCAGTCACGGGACAGAGCAAGAGACCCAGTACTTC. Translation: CASSHGTEQETQYF.